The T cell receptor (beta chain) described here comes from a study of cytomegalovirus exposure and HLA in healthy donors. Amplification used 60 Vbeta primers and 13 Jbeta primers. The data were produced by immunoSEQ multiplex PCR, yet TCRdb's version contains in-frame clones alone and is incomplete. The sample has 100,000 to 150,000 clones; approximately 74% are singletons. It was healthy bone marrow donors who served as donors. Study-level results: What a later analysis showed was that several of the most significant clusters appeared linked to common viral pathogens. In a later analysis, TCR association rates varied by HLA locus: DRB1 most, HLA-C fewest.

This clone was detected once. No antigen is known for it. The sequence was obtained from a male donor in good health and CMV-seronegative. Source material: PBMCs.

The CDR3 sequence: CASSQDRWTSGRSSEQFF. CDR3 coding DNA: TGCGCCAGCAGCCAAGACCGGTGGACTAGCGGGAGGTCGAGTGAGCAGTTCTTC. The V gene is TRBV4-3, the J gene TRBJ2-1; 14 bases fit TRBD2. V shed 0 bases and J 9 bases; nucleotides not matched to a gene: 10. This CDR3 comprises 18 residues. The germline gives CDR1 LGHNA, CDR2 YSLEER.